This T cell receptor (beta chain) was identified during a study of beta chain features in type 1 diabetes. Background on the study: Examination spanned about 110 million sorted cells from all samples.

CDR3 length: 14 residues. The germline gives CDR1 LNHDA, CDR2 SQIVND (reference sequence). V dropped 3 bases and J dropped 16; count of bases not matched to a gene: 14. Every isolated RNA sample was fully reverse transcribed, so sequencing captured expressed TCRB transcripts. The assay was immunoSEQ multiplex PCR, and TCRdb's table has in-frame clones only and misses some. The sample carries approximately 330,000 clones, approximately 11% recorded once. This TCR came from a woman aged 25 to 39 in good health. The V and J genes are TRBV19 and TRBJ2-1, with TRBD1 matching over 8 bases. Material for sequencing was naive CD4+ T cells from blood. CDR3 DNA: TGTGCCAGTAGTATGGGGTCCACCGGGACAGGTAAATTCTTC. It translates to CASSMGSTGTGKFF.